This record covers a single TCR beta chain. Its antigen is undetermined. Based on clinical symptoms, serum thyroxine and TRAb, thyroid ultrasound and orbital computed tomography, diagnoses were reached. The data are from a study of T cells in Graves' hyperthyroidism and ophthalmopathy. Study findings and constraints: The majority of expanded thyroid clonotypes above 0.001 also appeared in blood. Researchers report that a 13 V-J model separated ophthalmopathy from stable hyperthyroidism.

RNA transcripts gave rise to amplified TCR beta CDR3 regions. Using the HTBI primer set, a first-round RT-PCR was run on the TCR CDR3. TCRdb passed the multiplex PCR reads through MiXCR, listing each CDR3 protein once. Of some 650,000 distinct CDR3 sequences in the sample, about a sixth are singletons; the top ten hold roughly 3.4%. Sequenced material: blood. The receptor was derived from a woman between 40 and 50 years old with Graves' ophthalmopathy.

The CDR3 region has the DNA TGTGCCAGCTCTCCCTGGACAGGGGGCAATCAGCCCCAGCATTTT. This translates into CASSPWTGGNQPQHF. This rearrangement joins TRBV7-9 to TRBJ1-5, with TRBD1 matching over 9 bases. The CDR3 runs 15 residues. V trimming: 8 bases; J trimming: 2 bases; junction bases outside the gene matches: 7. Germline CDR1 SEHNR, CDR2 FQNEAQ (reference sequence). Supplemented by reference TRBV7-9 and TRBJ1-5, the full variable domain reads DTGVSQNPRHKITKRGQNVTFRCDPISEHNRLYWYRQTLGQGPEFLTYFQNEAQLEKSRLLSDRFSAERPKGSFSTLEIQRTEQGDSAMYLCASSPWTGGNQPQHFGDGTRLSIL.